The 22 T cell receptor beta chains reported below all come from one sample, sequenced in a study of Ad26.COV2.S vaccination and SARS-CoV-2 variants (TCRdb year 2021). The library relied on the immunoSEQ multiplex PCR assay. TCRdb re-hosts the immuneACCESS table, in-frame sequences only. Its copies lack some clones; in the studies checked, an unresolved V gene accounts for under half of them, and the cause for the rest is not known. Within this sample are around 450,000 clones, with nearly 90% of them counted one time only. The ten largest clones capture about 2.5% of the sample. The treatment or condition label corresponds to: 15 to 20 received Ad26.COV2.S at low or high dose, single or two shots; 5 received placebo; per-sample allocation not given. Repertoires of vaccine and placebo recipients were sequenced from samples collected on day 63 after the first injection. Sequencing was performed on peripheral blood, taken in a trial of Ad26.COV2.S vaccine versus placebo. All receptors come from a person aged 18-65 years who received the Ad26.COV2.S COVID-19 vaccine or a placebo.

This sequence joins TRBV2 and TRBJ1-1; no clear D. Trimming left V 7 bases short and J 5 bases short, with 14 bases between. The CDR3 has 13 residues. CDR1 SNHLY and CDR2 FYNNEI come from the germline V gene. This CDR3 is CASTGGLGTEAFF. DNA for the CDR3: TGTGCCAGCACTGGAGGACTGGGGACTGAAGCTTTCTTT.

The chain is built from TRBV5-4 and TRBJ2-3; no firm D call. The CDR3 length is 14 residues. Trimming took off 5 bases at V and 0 bases at J, with 10 bases between the two ends. Germline CDR1 and CDR2: SGHNT and YYREEE (reference sequence). This CDR3 is CASRGSASTDTQYF. In DNA, the CDR3 is TGTGCCAGCAGGGGGTCCGCTAGCACAGATACGCAGTATTTT.

The V call is TRBV4-1, the J call TRBJ1-2, with D hard to call. This CDR3 contains 15 residues. Germline V lookup: CDR1 MGHRA, CDR2 YSYEKL. Trimming removed 2 bases from V and 6 bases from J, with 16 bases in between. CDR3 bases: TGCGCCAGCAGCCAAAGCCCGAGGCCACTGGATGGCTACACCTTC. Its protein is CASSQSPRPLDGYTF.

CDR3 loop: CASSLGTPSTDTQYF. CDR3 in DNA: TGTGCCAGCTCGCTCGGGACACCAAGCACAGATACGCAGTATTTT. The rearrangement joins TRBV18 to TRBJ2-3; D perhaps matches TRBD1 (6 bases). The germline gives CDR1 KGHSH, CDR2 LQKENI. This CDR3 has 15 amino acids. V was pared by 6 bases and J by 0 bases, with 13 bases between.

The V call is TRBV5-1, the J call TRBJ2-5; 8 nucleotides match TRBD1. Germline V CDR1 and CDR2: SGHRS, YFSETQ. CDR3 length equals 15 residues. Trimming removed 4 bases from V and 7 bases from J; junction bases left unmatched: 12. The CDR3 sequence is CASSTTMTGVGTQYF. For the CDR3, the DNA is TGCGCCAGCAGCACCACAATGACAGGGGTCGGGACCCAGTACTTC.

The J gene is TRBJ1-1, the V gene TRBV11-2, with 7 bases matching TRBD1. The CDR3 runs 16 residues. V shed 3 bases and J 5 bases; nucleotides not matched to a gene: 12. Germline CDR1 SGHAT, CDR2 FQNNGV. For the CDR3, the DNA is TGTGCCAGCAGCTTGCACCGACAGGGCAGGGCAACTGAAGCTTTCTTT. The encoded protein is CASSLHRQGRATEAFF.

This clone was counted between two and nine times. V gene TRBV2 combines with J gene TRBJ2-7, with D perhaps matching TRBD1 or TRBD2 (5 bases each). The CDR3 has 15 amino acids. CDR1 and CDR2 (germline): SNHLY, FYNNEI. Trimming shortened V by 6 bases and J by 2 bases, and 17 bases separated the two germline ends. This CDR3 reads CASSRTGTPTYEQYF. The CDR3 coding sequence is TGTGCCAGCAGCCGGACGGGGACCCCCACCTACGAGCAGTACTTC. Variable domain in full (rest from reference TRBV2 and TRBJ2-7): EPEVTQTPSHQVTQMGQEVILRCVPISNHLYFYWYRQILGQKVEFLVSFYNNEISEKSEIFDDQFSVERPDGSNFTLKIRSTKLEDSAMYFCASSRTGTPTYEQYFGPGTRLTVT.

The CDR3 sequence is CASSQAQGAPYQETQYF. The CDR3 nucleotides read TGCGCCAGCAGCCAGGCCCAGGGGGCACCGTACCAAGAGACCCAGTACTTC. This chain uses TRBV4-3 with TRBJ2-5; 8 positions agree with TRBD1. CDR1 LGHNA and CDR2 YSLEER come from the germline V gene. With V trimmed by 3 bases and J by 0 bases, 9 bases remained unmatched. The CDR3 has 17 residues.

This chain links TRBV9 with TRBJ2-3, with 11 bases lining up with TRBD2. Germline CDR1 and CDR2: SGDLS and YYNGEE. After removal of 4 bases from V and 9 bases from J, the junction contained 13 bases not matched to a gene. This CDR3 is built from 16 residues. The CDR3 spells CASSPGTSGTQITQYF. The DNA of the CDR3 is TGTGCCAGCAGCCCTGGGACTAGCGGAACACAGATAACGCAGTATTTT.

The table lists this clone with a few counts. The V call is TRBV18, the J call TRBJ2-5; D gene unclear. CDR3 length equals 14 residues. Germline V gene lookup returns CDR1 KGHSH and CDR2 LQKENI. Trimming took 4 bases from V and 0 from J, leaving 9 bases between them. In DNA form, the CDR3 reads TGTGCCAGCTCACTGGGCCTGTACCAAGAGACCCAGTACTTC. Translated: CASSLGLYQETQYF.

The gene calls are TRBV28 and TRBJ2-5; 12 nucleotides align to TRBD1. The CDR3 loop spans 15 amino acids. The J segment lost 4 bases and the V segment lost 3 bases, leaving 3 bases of the junction unmatched. Germline loops: CDR1 MDHEN, CDR2 SYDVKM. CDR3 DNA: TGTGCCAGCAGTTTGGGACAGGGGGCCTCAGAGACCCAGTACTTC. Encoded protein: CASSLGQGASETQYF.

The chain couples TRBV20-1 to TRBJ2-2; 7 bases match TRBD2. Germline CDR1 is DFQATT and CDR2 is SNEGSKA (reference sequence). J gave up 1 base and V 3 bases, and 5 bases lay outside the gene matches. This CDR3 is 15 amino acids long. The CDR3 sequence is CSASRLAENTGELFF. In DNA, the CDR3 is TGCAGTGCTAGTAGGCTAGCGGAGAACACCGGGGAGCTGTTTTTT.

This chain links TRBV29-1 with TRBJ2-1; 7 bases line up with TRBD1. Germline V gene sequence: CDR1 SQVTM, CDR2 ANQGSEA. Unmatched junction bases numbered 10, after V lost 2 bases and J lost 3 bases. The CDR3 consists of 16 residues. This chain's CDR3 is CSVESSRDSDYNEQFF. The CDR3 coding sequence is TGCAGCGTTGAATCCTCCCGGGACAGTGACTACAATGAGCAGTTCTTC.

This chain joins TRBV30 and TRBJ2-3, with 9 bases fitting TRBD1. Trimming removed 0 bases from V and 6 bases from J; junction bases left unmatched: 4. The CDR3 length is 14 residues. CDR1 and CDR2 from the germline V gene are GTSNPN and SVGIG (reference sequence). CDR3 in amino acids: CAWSVTGGSDTQYF. The CDR3 DNA sequence: TGTGCCTGGAGTGTGACAGGGGGTAGTGATACGCAGTATTTT.

This chain joins TRBV5-1 and TRBJ2-5, with a weak D call TRBD2 (5 bases). Trimming took 4 bases from V and 1 from J, leaving 11 bases between them. This CDR3 spans 14 amino acids. Germline CDR1 reads SGHRS; CDR2 reads YFSETQ. The CDR3 region is CASSRGGGQETQYF. The CDR3 bases are TGCGCCAGCAGCCGTGGTGGAGGCCAAGAGACCCAGTACTTC.

This clone was seen only once. V and J are TRBV19 and TRBJ2-2; D remains unclear. Trimming shortened V by 0 bases and J by 1 base, and 12 bases separated the two germline ends. Germline CDR1 and CDR2: LNHDA and SQIVND (reference sequence). The CDR3 loop spans 17 amino acids. The CDR3 bases are TGTGCCAGTAGTATAGATCTGAGGTTCGGGAACACCGGGGAGCTGTTTTTT. Amino acid sequence: CASSIDLRFGNTGELFF.

This clone was recorded only once. The rearrangement joins TRBV25-1 to TRBJ1-2; no clear D. With 6 bases removed from V and 7 bases from J, the gap between germline ends came to 15 bases. CDR1 MGHDK and CDR2 SYGVNS come from the germline V gene. This CDR3 spans 13 amino acids. The CDR3 nucleotides read TGTGCCAGCAGCCGCTCCTTGAGGGTTGGCTACACCTTC. Translated: CASSRSLRVGYTF.

The chain couples TRBV29-1 to TRBJ2-1, with 11 positions matching TRBD2. Germline V CDR1 and CDR2: SQVTM, ANQGSEA. With 6 bases clipped from V and 3 bases from J, the junction kept 7 bases outside the gene matches. The CDR3 contains 15 residues. The CDR3 coding sequence is TGCAGCGTAATACTAGCGGGAGATATCTACAATGAGCAGTTCTTC. Translation gives CSVILAGDIYNEQFF.

This rearrangement joins TRBV5-1 to TRBJ1-2, with 10 nucleotides matching TRBD1. Trimming at V came to 4 bases and at J to 7 bases, leaving 13 bases not matched to a gene. CDR1 and CDR2 from the germline V gene are SGHRS and YFSETQ. The CDR3 has 16 amino acids. The CDR3 nucleotides are TGCGCCAGCAGCGTAAACGGACAGGGGGTTTTTGGTGGCTACACCTTC. Its protein product is CASSVNGQGVFGGYTF.

The chain employs TRBV4-3 and TRBJ1-1; unclear D gene. Per the germline V gene, CDR1 is LGHNA and CDR2 is YSLEER. V gave up 0 bases and J gave up 1 base, with 9 bases separating them. This CDR3 has 15 residues. DNA for the CDR3: TGCGCCAGCAGCCAAGATCATCGGAGGAACACTGAAGCTTTCTTT. Translating gives CASSQDHRRNTEAFF.

The chain is built from TRBV5-1 and TRBJ2-2; D is perhaps TRBD1 or TRBD2 (6 bases each). CDR1 and CDR2 (germline): SGHRS, YFSETQ. The CDR3 length is 14 residues. Trimming removed 5 bases from V and 0 bases from J, with 8 bases in between. The CDR3 nucleotides are TGCGCCAGCAGAGGGGGGACGAACACCGGGGAGCTGTTTTTT. Amino acids: CASRGGTNTGELFF. The full variable domain, its missing parts supplied by reference TRBV5-1 and TRBJ2-2, is KAGVTQTPRYLIKTRGQQVTLSCSPISGHRSVSWYQQTPGQGLQFLFEYFSETQRNKGNFPGRFSGRQFSNSRSEMNVSTLELGDSALYLCASRGGTNTGELFFGEGSRLTVL.

This chain links TRBV5-1 with TRBJ2-7, with a weak D call TRBD1 (6 bases). The V gene's germline CDR1 is SGHRS and CDR2 YFSETQ. The CDR3 totals 14 residues. Trimming stripped 2 bases from V and 0 bases from J, with 9 bases between. The CDR3 loop is CASSFRGYSYEQYF. The DNA of the CDR3 is TGCGCCAGCAGCTTCAGGGGCTACTCCTACGAGCAGTACTTC. The variable domain in full, completed from reference TRBV5-1 and TRBJ2-7, reads KAGVTQTPRYLIKTRGQQVTLSCSPISGHRSVSWYQQTPGQGLQFLFEYFSETQRNKGNFPGRFSGRQFSNSRSEMNVSTLELGDSALYLCASSFRGYSYEQYFGPGTRLTVT.